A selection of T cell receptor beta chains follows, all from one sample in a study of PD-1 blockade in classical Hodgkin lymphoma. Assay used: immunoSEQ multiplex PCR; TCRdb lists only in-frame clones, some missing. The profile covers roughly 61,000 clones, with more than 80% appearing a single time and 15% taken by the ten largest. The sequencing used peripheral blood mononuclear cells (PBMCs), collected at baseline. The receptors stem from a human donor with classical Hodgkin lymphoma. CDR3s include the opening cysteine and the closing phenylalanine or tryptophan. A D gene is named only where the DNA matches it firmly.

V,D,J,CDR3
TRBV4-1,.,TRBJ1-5,CASSQGPTRNQPQHF
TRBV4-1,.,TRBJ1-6,CASSHPTDLVSSYNSPLHF
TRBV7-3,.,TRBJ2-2,CASSLIGGTPNTGELFF
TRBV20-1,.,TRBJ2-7,CSVIRRYEQYF
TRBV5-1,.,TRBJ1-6,CASSETEDSPLHF
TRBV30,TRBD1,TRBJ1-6,CAWSVRDRENSPLHF
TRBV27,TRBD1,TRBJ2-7,CASSLSRTGGYEQYF
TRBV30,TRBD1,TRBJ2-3,CAWTGTGWRTQYF
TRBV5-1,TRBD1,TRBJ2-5,CASSFPGTAEQTQYF
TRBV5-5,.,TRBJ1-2,CASSTQVIYGYTF
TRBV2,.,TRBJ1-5,CASSEAEVISSQHF
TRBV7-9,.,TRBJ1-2,CASSLFIGGDNYGYTF
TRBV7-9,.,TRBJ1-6,CASSRRQVRGSYNSPLHF
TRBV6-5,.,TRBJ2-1,CASIDNYNEQFF
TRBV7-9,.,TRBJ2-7,CASSGDRRGYEQYF
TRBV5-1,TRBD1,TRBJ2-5,CASSNLTGSETQYF
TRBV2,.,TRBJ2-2,CASSEARQFANTGELFF
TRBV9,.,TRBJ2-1,CASSGTHNNEQFF
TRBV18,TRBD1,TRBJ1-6,CASSPSTGIPSSSYNSPLHF
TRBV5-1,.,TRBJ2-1,CASSLEGTPVLGEQFF
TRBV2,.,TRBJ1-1,CASSEIAAEAFF
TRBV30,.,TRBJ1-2,CASGVGGYTF
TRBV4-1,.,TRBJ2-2,CASSQAPAGPLGGELFF
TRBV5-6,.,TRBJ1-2,CASSLDWNYGYTF
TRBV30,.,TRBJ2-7,CAWSVWGTYEQYF
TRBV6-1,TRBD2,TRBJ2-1,CASRSGGVDEQFF
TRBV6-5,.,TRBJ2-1,CASSYEGSFSGNEQFF
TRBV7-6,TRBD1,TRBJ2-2,CASSPGTETGELFF
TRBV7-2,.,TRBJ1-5,CASSFPRQPQHF
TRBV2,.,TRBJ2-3,CASTPGGSTDTQYF
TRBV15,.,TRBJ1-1,CATMIQRPF
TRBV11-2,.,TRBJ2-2,CASSPNTGELFF
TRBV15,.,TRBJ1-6,CATSSEWTVNNSPLHF
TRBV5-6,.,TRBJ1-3,CASSSSGVYTIYF
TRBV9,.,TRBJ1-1,CASSVGSGSTEAFF
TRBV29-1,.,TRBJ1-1,CSVDLGTSEAFF
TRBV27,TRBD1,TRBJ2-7,CASSLGGTGGYEQYF
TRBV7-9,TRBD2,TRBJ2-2,CASNSLGLAANTGELFF
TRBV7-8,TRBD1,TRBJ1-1,CASNRGGRENTEAFF
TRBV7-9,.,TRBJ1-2,CASTSGPRGSHGYTF
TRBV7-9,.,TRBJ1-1,CASSPLSGPHTEAFF
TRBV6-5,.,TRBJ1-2,CASSLHRARDGYTF
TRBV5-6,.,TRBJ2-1,CASSNQNTDEQFF
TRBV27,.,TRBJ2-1,CASRNDFNEQFF
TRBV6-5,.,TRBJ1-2,CASSYQGGYGYTF
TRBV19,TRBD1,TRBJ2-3,CASTEDRGTDTQYF
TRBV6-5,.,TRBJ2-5,CASCRLQETQYF
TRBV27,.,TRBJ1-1,CASGGNTEAFF
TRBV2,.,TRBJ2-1,CASSEASENNEQFF
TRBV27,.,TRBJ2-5,CASSFRTQVETQYF
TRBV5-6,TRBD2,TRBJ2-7,CAGSLGGIGSYEQYF
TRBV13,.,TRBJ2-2,CASSFGDLTGELFF